This T cell receptor (beta chain) comes out of a study of vaccination effects on CD4 cells after COVID-19. For this clone: Its matching antigen is unknown.

Produced via immunoSEQ multiplex PCR; TCRdb's table is partial and in-frame only. The repertoire consists of some 68,000 clones, with approximately 70% occurring once and the leading ten covering roughly 4%. Whole-study findings and limits: Few convalescent patients, and no early post-infection timepoints, were available to the study. In the late period after vaccination, infection- and vaccine-induced clones contracted markedly.

Antigen-specific CD4+ T cells expanded by the ViraFEST assay with viral peptide pools were then sequenced. With 10 to 11 days of culture completed, CD4+ T cells were isolated. The vaccine recipients had no prior SARS-CoV-2 infection, with negative nucleocapsid antibodies. Culturing of 2 million to 2.5 million PBMC per well took place with around 9 IU/ml IL-2 and about 10 ug/ml peptides. Trimming removed 5 bases at V and 5 bases at J, with 15 bases between. CDR3 length: 14 residues. Germline lookup yields CDR1 MNHEY and CDR2 SMNVEV (reference sequence). The chain carries TRBV27 and TRBJ1-2; D gene unclear. Sequencing was performed on CD4+ T cells from PBMCs cultured with HCoV-OC43 spike peptides, taken before COVID-19 vaccination. Subset denoted: HCoV-OC43 spike overlapping peptide pool stimulation. The source of this sequence is a human donor who received a COVID-19 vaccine. CDR3 residues: CASSPLGDGYGYTF. CDR3 nucleotide sequence: TGTGCCAGCAGTCCCCTGGGTGACGGATATGGCTACACCTTC.